These 28 T cell receptor beta chains were sequenced from one sample in a study of shared clonotypes between healthy human individuals. Libraries were prepared by immunoSEQ multiplex PCR; TCRdb keeps only in-frame clonotypes and omits some of them. The data hold 2,500,000 or so clones, with roughly nine tenths observed a single time. Sequenced material: naive CD4+ T cells sorted from blood. Regarding subset: CD45RA+ positively selected. The receptors here all came from a man younger than 30 in good health.

The rearrangement joins TRBV30 to TRBJ2-5; a possible D gene is TRBD2 (6 bases). From germline, CDR1 is GTSNPN and CDR2 SVGIG (reference sequence). V lost 4 bases to trimming and J lost 5 bases, with 14 bases between them. This CDR3 is built from 13 residues. In nucleotides, the CDR3 is TGTGCCTGGACTAGGAACAGCGGGGAGACCCAGTACTTC. Protein product: CAWTRNSGETQYF.

The chain combines TRBV29-1 with TRBJ1-1, with a tentative D call TRBD1 (5 bases). The V gene's germline CDR1 is SQVTM and CDR2 ANQGSEA. This CDR3 region has 14 residues. V lost 6 bases to trimming and J lost 0 bases, with 14 bases between them. The CDR3 spells CSVVVRGMNTEAFF. As DNA, the CDR3 is TGCAGCGTCGTGGTGCGGGGCATGAACACTGAAGCTTTCTTT.

The chain joins TRBV15 to TRBJ2-2; 9 bases align to TRBD1. CDR3 size: 14 residues. Germline V gene lookup returns CDR1 LNHNV and CDR2 YYDKDF (reference sequence). The ends lost 8 bases at V and 6 bases at J; junction bases unmatched: 7. The CDR3 coding sequence is TGTGCCACCTCCAAGGACAGGGGCTCCGGGGAGCTGTTTTTT. Translating gives CATSKDRGSGELFF.

The rearrangement uses TRBV7-2 and TRBJ2-1, with TRBD1 as a possible D gene (6 bases). Germline V lookup: CDR1 SGHTA, CDR2 FQGNSA. Trimming took 6 bases from V and 6 from J, leaving 12 bases between them. The CDR3 extends over 13 amino acids. Here the CDR3 reads CASSLGATNEQFF. CDR3 sequence (DNA): TGTGCCAGCAGTCTGGGGGCCACCAATGAGCAGTTCTTC.

The chain recombines TRBV7-9 with TRBJ2-3; a weak D match, TRBD2 (6 bases). The V gene lost 0 bases and the J gene lost 6 bases, with 13 bases spanning the gap. CDR1 and CDR2 from the germline V gene are SEHNR and FQNEAQ (reference sequence). CDR3 size: 15 residues. As DNA, the CDR3 is TGTGCCAGCAGCTTAGCGGGCGGGGTCATGGATACGCAGTATTTT. This gives the protein CASSLAGGVMDTQYF.

This chain links TRBV11-3 with TRBJ2-2; 8 bases are a match to TRBD2. The germline V gene encodes CDR1 SGHNT and CDR2 YENEEA. The junction had 6 bases not matched to a gene; V was cut back by 3 bases and J by 3 bases. The CDR3 covers 16 residues. CDR3 sequence (DNA): TGTGCCAGCAGCTTTACTAGCGGTTATTACACCGGGGAGCTGTTTTTT. Translated, it gives CASSFTSGYYTGELFF.

The rearrangement links TRBV28 to TRBJ2-5; the match to TRBD1 covers 9 bases. The CDR3 consists of 13 residues. The junction had 4 bases not matched to a gene; V was cut back by 6 bases and J by 5 bases. CDR1 and CDR2 (germline): MDHEN, SYDVKM. The CDR3 here is CASRGGTGETQYF. The DNA of the CDR3 is TGTGCCAGCAGGGGGGGGACAGGGGAGACCCAGTACTTC.

The chain uses TRBV7-2 and TRBJ1-4; no clear D. The CDR3 is 15 amino acids. From germline, CDR1 is SGHTA and CDR2 FQGNSA. Trimming took 3 bases from V and 0 from J, leaving 8 bases between them. CDR3 sequence (DNA): TGTGCCAGCAGCTTGAGAAGAGCAACTAATGAAAAACTGTTTTTT. The encoded protein is CASSLRRATNEKLFF.

The chain combines TRBV7-9 with TRBJ2-2; 10 bases agree with TRBD2. The CDR3 spans 16 residues. With 1 base clipped from V and 6 bases from J, the junction kept 5 bases outside the gene matches. The germline V gene encodes CDR1 SEHNR and CDR2 FQNEAQ (reference sequence). The CDR3 here is CASSLGLAGVAGELFF. CDR3 sequence (DNA): TGTGCCAGCAGCTTAGGGCTAGCGGGAGTCGCCGGGGAGCTGTTTTTT.

The V gene is TRBV4-1, the J gene TRBJ1-2; maybe TRBD1 (6 bases). Germline loops: CDR1 MGHRA, CDR2 YSYEKL. The ends were cut back, 4 bases at V and 4 bases at J, with 10 bases in the middle. CDR3 length: 13 amino acids. The CDR3 nucleotides read TGCGCCAGCAGCCCCGGGACAACCTATGGCTACACCTTC. Its protein product is CASSPGTTYGYTF.

The chain has TRBV9 and TRBJ1-5, with 8 nucleotides matching TRBD1. Germline CDR1 reads SGDLS; CDR2 reads YYNGEE. Trimming took 4 bases from V and 11 from J; bases not matched to a gene: 14. There are 15 residues in the CDR3. Written as DNA, the CDR3 is TGTGCCAGCAGCCCCTCAGCAGGGGGCCCTGAGGCCCAGCATTTT. This codes for CASSPSAGGPEAQHF.

Concerning this clone itself: A junction boundary mismatches the germline segment, possibly from a read error. This chain connects TRBV30 to TRBJ2-5, with D tentatively TRBD2 (6 bases). The CDR3 totals 12 residues. Looked up from germline, CDR1 is GTSNPN and CDR2 is SVGIG (reference sequence). The CDR3 DNA sequence: TGTGCCCGGAGTTACGGGAGAGAGACCCAGTACTTC. Protein sequence: CARSYGRETQYF.

The chain recombines TRBV28 with TRBJ1-6, with TRBD1 matching 7 bases. CDR3 length: 13 residues. Germline CDR1 MDHEN, CDR2 SYDVKM. J was trimmed by 8 bases and V by 5 bases; bases with no gene match: 3. CDR3 loop: CASSPGTDSPLHF. Written as DNA, the CDR3 is TGTGCCAGCAGTCCGGGGACAGATTCACCCCTCCACTTT.

The chain is built from TRBV29-1 and TRBJ2-5, with 10 bases fitting TRBD2. Germline assignment: CDR1 SQVTM and CDR2 ANQGSEA. The junction had 5 bases not matched to a gene; V was cut back by 6 bases and J by 4 bases. The CDR3 has 13 residues. The CDR3 sequence is CSVLAGVGETQYF. The CDR3, as DNA: TGCAGCGTGCTAGCGGGAGTCGGAGAGACCCAGTACTTC.

The chain is built from TRBV30 and TRBJ2-7; a weak D match, TRBD2 (5 bases). The CDR3 length is 16 residues. The germline gives CDR1 GTSNPN, CDR2 SVGIG (reference sequence). V lost 3 bases to trimming and J lost 1 base, with 19 bases between them. The CDR3 sequence is CAWRSAIGLTSYEQYF. Here the CDR3 DNA reads TGTGCCTGGAGGTCGGCCATTGGACTTACATCCTACGAGCAGTACTTC.

This clone appeared a single time. The rearrangement links TRBV5-1 to TRBJ1-2; TRBD1 agrees at 8 bases. Germline assignment: CDR1 SGHRS and CDR2 YFSETQ. This CDR3 contains 16 residues. V was pared by 0 bases and J by 2 bases, with 6 bases of the junction left unmatched. The CDR3 spells CASSLGDRGTNYGYTF. The CDR3 coding sequence is TGCGCCAGCAGCTTGGGAGACAGGGGTACAAACTATGGCTACACCTTC.

This clone was detected a few times. The chain uses TRBV18 and TRBJ1-5, with 9 positions matching TRBD1. This CDR3 spans 14 amino acids. Germline CDR1 KGHSH, CDR2 LQKENI. The ends lost 4 bases at V and 5 bases at J; junction bases unmatched: 3. The CDR3: CASSLQGADQPQHF. DNA for the CDR3: TGTGCCAGCTCACTACAGGGGGCGGATCAGCCCCAGCATTTT.

Comment on this clone: This specimen includes other DNA sequences encoding the same CDR3. The chain carries TRBV7-2 and TRBJ2-6; D is unresolved. CDR1 and CDR2 from the germline V gene are SGHTA and FQGNSA. The germline V and J ends were trimmed by 0 bases and 4 bases, with 1 base remaining between them. The CDR3 totals 13 residues. The CDR3 sequence: CASSLAGANVLTF. For the CDR3, the DNA is TGTGCCAGCAGCTTAGCCGGGGCCAACGTCCTGACTTTC. Using reference TRBV7-2 and TRBJ2-6 for the parts outside the CDR3, the full variable domain is GAGVSQSPSNKVTEKGKDVELRCDPISGHTALYWYRQSLGQGLEFLIYFQGNSAPDKSGLPSDRFSAERTGGSVSTLTIQRTQQEDSAVYLCASSLAGANVLTFGAGSRLTVL.

V is TRBV5-1 and J is TRBJ2-1; unclear D gene. This CDR3 is built from 14 residues. V was trimmed by 1 base and J by 1 base, leaving 6 bases between them. CDR1 and CDR2 from the germline V gene are SGHRS and YFSETQ. In nucleotides, the CDR3 is TGCGCCAGCAGCTTGTTTGGTTCCTACAATGAGCAGTTCTTC. It is translated as CASSLFGSYNEQFF.

The chain carries TRBV30 and TRBJ1-1; D is uncertain. CDR3 length equals 12 residues. Germline CDR1 GTSNPN, CDR2 SVGIG (reference sequence). With 0 bases removed from V and 7 bases from J, the gap between germline ends came to 9 bases. The CDR3 sequence is CAWSVGGDEAFF. CDR3 coding DNA: TGTGCCTGGAGTGTGGGCGGAGATGAAGCTTTCTTT. Variable domain in full (rest from reference TRBV30 and TRBJ1-1): SQTIHQWPATLVQPVGSPLSLECTVEGTSNPNLYWYRQAAGRGLQLLFYSVGIGQISSEVPQNLSASRPQDRQFILSSKKLLLSDSGFYLCAWSVGGDEAFFGQGTRLTVV.

The V gene is TRBV4-3, the J gene TRBJ1-6, with a possible D match to TRBD1 (5 bases). Trimming removed 4 bases at V and 0 bases at J, with 16 bases between. Germline values: CDR1 LGHNA, CDR2 YSLEER. The CDR3 contains 18 residues. CDR3 protein: CASSPRALDTSYNSPLHF. The CDR3 DNA is TGCGCCAGCAGCCCCAGGGCCTTAGACACCTCCTATAATTCACCCCTCCACTTT.

J is TRBJ1-1 and V is TRBV6-1, with D uncertain. The CDR3 runs to 13 residues. Germline CDR1 and CDR2: MNHNS and SASEGT. The germline V and J ends were trimmed by 1 base and 6 bases, with 9 bases remaining between them. CDR3: CASSEELGSEAFF. The CDR3, as DNA: TGTGCCAGCAGTGAAGAGTTGGGTTCTGAAGCTTTCTTT.

CDR3 nucleotide sequence: TGCAGCGTTGAAGATGTTGGACGGACAGAGACCCAGTACTTC. It is translated as CSVEDVGRTETQYF. The chain joins TRBV29-1 to TRBJ2-5; D uncertain. Germline V gives CDR1 SQVTM, CDR2 ANQGSEA. Trimming removed 0 bases at V and 4 bases at J, with 12 bases between. The CDR3 is 14 residues long. The full variable domain, completed using reference TRBV29-1 and TRBJ2-5, is SAVISQKPSRDICQRGTSLTIQCQVDSQVTMMFWYRQQPGQSLTLIATANQGSEATYESGFVIDKFPISRPNLTFSTLTVSNMSPEDSSIYLCSVEDVGRTETQYFGPGTRLLVL.

The CDR3 DNA follows: TGTGCCAGCCAGGTTGGGGGTGAAGCTTTCTTT. Translation gives CASQVGGEAFF. This sequence joins TRBV21-1 and TRBJ1-1. TRBV21-1 is annotated as a pseudogene. CDR3 size: 11 residues.

This clone turned up a few times. The same CDR3 arises from other DNA sequences in this sample as well. The V gene is TRBV9, the J gene TRBJ2-3; D call uncertain. Per the germline V gene, CDR1 is SGDLS and CDR2 is YYNGEE. This CDR3 has 13 amino acids. V was shortened by 0 bases and J by 1 base, with 3 bases between the two germline ends. CDR3 amino acids: CASSVAGTDTQYF. The CDR3 DNA follows: TGTGCCAGCAGCGTAGCCGGCACAGATACGCAGTATTTT.

This clone appeared a single time. The rearrangement joins TRBV7-9 to TRBJ2-3; 11 bases are a match to TRBD2. The CDR3 has 16 residues. Germline V CDR1 and CDR2: SEHNR, FQNEAQ (reference sequence). V dropped 5 bases and J dropped 2; count of bases not matched to a gene: 6. CDR3 protein: CASSTIAGGYTDTQYF. In DNA form, the CDR3 reads TGTGCCAGCAGCACCATAGCGGGGGGGTACACAGATACGCAGTATTTT.

Concerning this clone itself: This specimen includes other DNA sequences encoding the same CDR3. The V and J genes are TRBV6-5 and TRBJ2-2; no firm D call. CDR3 length: 12 amino acids. V was trimmed by 4 bases and J by 8 bases, leaving 8 bases between them. Germline V gene sequence: CDR1 MNHEY, CDR2 SVGAGI. DNA for the CDR3: TGTGCCAGCAGTTCCCCCGGGGGGGAGCTGTTTTTT. This sequence encodes CASSSPGGELFF.

The genes are TRBV30 and TRBJ1-5; TRBD1 matches 7 bases. Trimming at V came to 5 bases and at J to 2 bases, leaving 18 bases not matched to a gene. The germline CDR1 and CDR2 sequences are GTSNPN and SVGIG (reference sequence). This CDR3 region has 18 residues. The CDR3 reads CAWGRGKTGRNGNQPQHF. Written as DNA, the CDR3 is TGTGCCTGGGGGAGGGGCAAGACAGGGCGAAACGGCAATCAGCCCCAGCATTTT.